A selection of T cell receptor beta chains follows, all from one sample in a study of blood T cell repertoires in COVID-19. The protocol was immunoSEQ multiplex PCR, while the TCRdb copy is restricted to in-frame clones and leaves out a portion. The data show around 67,000 clones, 85% to 90% seen once. Sequencing was performed on peripheral blood. The source is a man aged 45-65 years with active COVID-19. CDR3s leave out the opening cysteine and the closing phenylalanine or tryptophan.

TRBJ1-5	TRBV27	ASSLAGWGNQPQH
TRBJ1-2	TRBV5-6	ASSLEVAGWDYGYT
TRBJ2-5	TRBV28	ASSLWRIGQETQY
TRBJ1-2	TRBV7-9	ASSLSAANYGYT
TRBJ1-3	TRBV7-2	ASSSGFVTNTIY
TRBJ2-6	TRBV7-9	ASSLEESGTGANVLT
TRBJ1-5	TRBV7-9	ASSLDNNQPQH
TRBJ1-6	TRBV28	ASSPPVEGQGSPLH
TRBJ2-3	TRBV5-1	ASSLADWLAGGTDTQY
TRBJ1-1	TRBV5-1	ASSLRTGAEDTEAF
TRBJ2-1	TRBV29-1	SVERTSDNEQF
TRBJ2-5	TRBV18	ASSESSGSFRETQY
TRBJ2-3	TRBV3-1/TRBV3-2	ASSPRFTDTQY
TRBJ1-1	TRBV19	ASSPADRNTEAF
TRBJ1-4	TRBV27	ASSLARGEKLF
TRBJ2-5	TRBV19	ASTRGGMTETQY
TRBJ1-2	TRBV27	ASRQGSYGYT
TRBJ2-7	TRBV6-6	ASTTEVGAEQY
TRBJ2-3	TRBV19	ASTSPRGDSTDTQY
TRBJ1-2	TRBV10-3	AIRPTGEHGYT
TRBJ2-1	TRBV3-1/TRBV3-2	ASSLVGLAVDNEQF
TRBJ2-3	TRBV9	ASSVYPGSTDTQY
TRBJ1-6	TRBV7-2	ASSEGQGTRNSPLH
TRBJ2-1	TRBV7-2	ASPGLAGFTSYNEQF
TRBJ1-2	TRBV28	ASTMDRHNYGYT
TRBJ2-3	TRBV21-1	ASSKISRLAGGPRGDTQY
TRBJ1-1	TRBV27	ASSINRGPGAEAF
TRBJ2-3	TRBV12-3/TRBV12-4	ASNRVLADTQY
TRBJ2-3	TRBV11-2	ASSLSGASSSTDTQY
TRBJ2-5	TRBV5-1	ASSWGDRSQETQY
TRBJ2-1	TRBV3-1/TRBV3-2	ASSQVRLPDEQF
TRBJ2-1	TRBV28	ASIRTSGGRHNEQF
TRBJ2-3	TRBV9	ASSVQSADTDTQY
TRBJ2-1	TRBV19	ASSMGTGGGEQF
TRBJ2-1	TRBV28	ASRVGGEAYNEQF
TRBJ2-7	TRBV7-9	ASSSSGAEGYEQY
TRBJ1-1	TRBV28	ASSLSGVPYTEAF
TRBJ1-2	TRBV9	ASSVDESGSPGYT
TRBJ2-7	TRBV5-1	ASSWGTGGGYEQY
TRBJ2-5	TRBV9	ASSPLAARGETQY
TRBJ1-4	TRBV3-1/TRBV3-2	ASSSEATNEKLF
TRBJ2-1	TRBV27	ASRRGAYNEQF
TRBJ2-1	TRBV9	ASSVDAGGQDEQF
TRBJ2-7	TRBV5-5	ASSFSSAAYEQY
TRBJ1-4	TRBV2	ASRDRGNEKLF
TRBJ1-2	TRBV27	ASSLVQGAGKNGYT
TRBJ2-5	TRBV6-5	ASRQGKWETQY
TRBJ1-6	TRBV19	ATGRGPSYNSPLH
TRBJ1-1	TRBV12-3/TRBV12-4	ASSRTRNTEAF
TRBJ2-5	TRBV2	ASRDREETQY
TRBJ1-4	TRBV15	ATSRGGGATNEKLF
TRBJ1-5	TRBV18	ASSPSGDSNQPQH
TRBJ1-3	TRBV15	ATSREYRDSGNTIY
TRBJ1-1	TRBV12-3/TRBV12-4	ASSPGTVEAF
TRBJ1-1	TRBV20-1	SGQENTEAF
TRBJ2-7	TRBV11-2	ASSLWARENEQY
TRBJ2-1	TRBV28	ASEGTSGPDEQF
TRBJ2-1	TRBV6-2/TRBV6-3	ASSPRTSGRAENEQF